The 26 T cell receptor beta chains reported below all come from one sample, sequenced in a study of cytomegalovirus exposure and HLA in healthy donors. Vbeta (60) and Jbeta (13) primers were used in the PCR. Assay used: immunoSEQ multiplex PCR; TCRdb lists only in-frame clones, some missing. Of about 160,000 clones listed, around 80% were seen once; the top ten hold 9.5% to 10%. Sequencing was done on a sample of PBMCs. Receptor source: a man younger than 35 in good health and CMV-seropositive.

The chain employs TRBV6-5 and TRBJ1-5; tentative D call: TRBD1 (6 bases). The length of the CDR3 is 15 residues. V lost 6 bases to trimming and J lost 5 bases, with 17 bases between them. The germline V gene encodes CDR1 MNHEY and CDR2 SVGAGI. The chain's CDR3 is CASSPAGAGDQPQHF. CDR3 DNA sequence: TGTGCCAGCAGCCCCGCAGGGGCAGGGGATCAGCCCCAGCATTTT.

V usage is TRBV4-1 and J usage is TRBJ1-1, with 7 bases that match TRBD1. CDR1 is MGHRA and CDR2 is YSYEKL in the germline V gene. Trimming took 4 bases from V and 0 from J; bases not matched to a gene: 2. CDR3 length: 14 amino acids. CDR3 DNA: TGCGCCAGCAGCCTACAGGGGTTGAACACTGAAGCTTTCTTT. Its translation: CASSLQGLNTEAFF.

The gene calls are TRBV7-8 and TRBJ2-7; possible D gene TRBD2, 6 bases. Trimming removed 1 base at V and 2 bases at J, with 15 bases between. Germline V CDR1 and CDR2: SGHVS, FQNEAQ. This CDR3 is built from 16 residues. The CDR3 DNA follows: TGTGCCAGCAGCTTAGATCTGGGGGGTATAACCTACGAGCAGTACTTC. It is translated as CASSLDLGGITYEQYF.

V and J are TRBV6-5 and TRBJ1-5; no reliable D call. Trimming left V 4 bases short and J 4 bases short, with 5 bases between. CDR1 is MNHEY and CDR2 is SVGAGI in the germline V gene. This CDR3 spans 12 amino acids. This chain's CDR3 is CASSSVNQPQHF. CDR3 nucleotides: TGTGCCAGCAGTTCCGTAAATCAGCCCCAGCATTTT.

The chain employs TRBV19 and TRBJ2-1; D is unclear. Per germline, CDR1 LNHDA and CDR2 SQIVND (reference sequence). The CDR3 covers 13 residues. V was shortened by 3 bases and J by 6 bases, with 9 bases between the two germline ends. As DNA, the CDR3 is TGTGCCAGTAGTATTTCCGCGGTCAATGAGCAGTTCTTC. It encodes CASSISAVNEQFF.

The rearrangement links TRBV5-1 to TRBJ2-5; weak D call: TRBD1 (6 bases). The CDR3 is 13 amino acids. Trimming left V 1 base short and J 5 bases short, with 9 bases between. The germline CDR1 and CDR2 sequences are SGHRS and YFSETQ. This chain's CDR3 is CASSLSGDETQYF. CDR3 DNA: TGCGCCAGCAGCTTGTCAGGGGATGAGACCCAGTACTTC.

This clone has just one count. This rearrangement joins TRBV9 to TRBJ2-5; possibly TRBD2 for D (5 bases). The V gene's germline CDR1 is SGDLS and CDR2 YYNGEE. This CDR3 is 15 amino acids long. The V end was cut by 0 bases, the J end by 1 base, with 10 bases between. CDR3 coding DNA: TGTGCCAGCAGCGTAGCCGGGATCCTCCAAGAGACCCAGTACTTC. It yields the protein CASSVAGILQETQYF.

V gene TRBV7-8 combines with J gene TRBJ2-3, with TRBD2 identical over 12 bases. After removal of 4 bases from V and 3 bases from J, the junction contained 5 bases not matched to a gene. Looked up from germline, CDR1 is SGHVS and CDR2 is FQNEAQ. This CDR3 has 16 residues. CDR3 amino acids: CASSSPTSGRTDTQYF. As DNA, the CDR3 is TGTGCCAGCAGCTCCCCGACTAGCGGGAGAACAGATACGCAGTATTTT. Filled out from reference TRBV7-8 and TRBJ2-3, the complete variable domain reads GAGVSQSPRYKVAKRGQDVALRCDPISGHVSLFWYQQALGQGPEFLTYFQNEAQLDKSGLPSDRFFAERPEGSVSTLKIQRTQQEDSAVYLCASSSPTSGRTDTQYFGPGTRLTVL.

V is TRBV29-1 and J is TRBJ1-4; 7 positions agree with TRBD1. With V trimmed by 7 bases and J by 5 bases, 13 bases remained unmatched. The CDR3 extends over 15 amino acids. CDR1 and CDR2 from the germline V gene are SQVTM and ANQGSEA. The CDR3 region has the DNA TGCAGCGCCGGGGCAGGGGGACGGAAGAATGAAAAACTGTTTTTT. Translated, it gives CSAGAGGRKNEKLFF.

This sequence joins TRBV6-1 and TRBJ2-7, with TRBD2 matching 12 bases. Germline CDR1 and CDR2: MNHNS and SASEGT. CDR3 length: 15 amino acids. After removal of 6 bases from V and 0 bases from J, the junction contained 3 bases not matched to a gene. Written as DNA, the CDR3 is TGTGCCAGCAGACTGACTAGCGGGAGCTCCTACGAGCAGTACTTC. Protein sequence: CASRLTSGSSYEQYF.

CDR3 sequence (DNA): TGTGCCAGCAGCCCAGAGACAGGGCGCTCACCCCTCCACTTT. As protein: CASSPETGRSPLHF. This chain connects TRBV7-2 to TRBJ1-6; 7 positions agree with TRBD1. Trimming at V came to 5 bases and at J to 10 bases, leaving 8 bases not matched to a gene. In germline, CDR1 is SGHTA, CDR2 FQGNSA. This CDR3 is 14 amino acids long.

As regards this clone: The junction departs from germline at one end; a sequencing error may be responsible. The gene calls are TRBV18 and TRBJ2-1; 9 bases are shared with TRBD2. This CDR3 is built from 16 residues. Germline lookup yields CDR1 KGHSH and CDR2 LQKENI. CDR3 sequence (DNA): TGTGCCAGCTCTCCACGAATAGCGGGAGTCGGGGATGAGCAGTTCTTC. Protein: CASSPRIAGVGDEQFF.

J is TRBJ1-4 and V is TRBV27; TRBD1 matches at 9 bases. This CDR3 has 18 amino acids. The germline gives CDR1 MNHEY, CDR2 SMNVEV (reference sequence). Trimming took 6 bases from V and 10 from J; bases not matched to a gene: 21. In DNA form, the CDR3 reads TGTGCCAGCAGCCTAACCCCCCTGGGATACAGGGGGCTTGGAAAACTGTTTTTT. It yields the protein CASSLTPLGYRGLGKLFF.

This chain uses TRBV7-2 with TRBJ2-7; TRBD1 matches 9 bases. Germline V lookup: CDR1 SGHTA, CDR2 FQGNSA. CDR3 size: 17 residues. The trim removed 1 base at V and 5 bases at J, leaving 12 bases unmatched. For the CDR3, the DNA is TGTGCCAGCAGCTTAGAGGACCCGGGACAGGGTGACGACGAGCAGTACTTC. Translating it yields CASSLEDPGQGDDEQYF.

The chain is built from TRBV7-2 and TRBJ2-5, with a possible D match to TRBD1 (5 bases). This CDR3 has 13 residues. The V gene's germline CDR1 is SGHTA and CDR2 FQGNSA. V gave up 10 bases and J gave up 0 bases, with 12 bases separating them. In nucleotides, the CDR3 is TGTGCCAACTCTGGGGCGGACCAAGAGACCCAGTACTTC. Translation: CANSGADQETQYF.

V usage is TRBV15 and J usage is TRBJ1-4; maybe TRBD1 (6 bases). V shed 3 bases and J shed 3 bases, with 14 bases lying between them. The CDR3 contains 16 residues. Germline CDR1 and CDR2: LNHNV and YYDKDF (reference sequence). CDR3 residues: CATSRHAQGANEKLFF. In DNA form, the CDR3 reads TGTGCCACCAGCAGGCATGCACAGGGAGCTAATGAAAAACTGTTTTTT.

V usage is TRBV4-3 and J usage is TRBJ2-3, with D possibly matching TRBD2 (6 bases). The germline CDR1 and CDR2 sequences are LGHNA and YSLEER. CDR3 length: 16 amino acids. The ends were cut back, 0 bases at V and 0 bases at J, with 10 bases in the middle. CDR3 region: CASSQEIGGSTDTQYF. Written as DNA, the CDR3 is TGCGCCAGCAGCCAAGAAATTGGGGGGAGCACAGATACGCAGTATTTT.

The CDR3 region has the DNA TGCAGCCCGACGGTTGGAGGTACGCAGTATTTT. This encodes CSPTVGGTQYF. The chain combines TRBV29-1 with TRBJ2-3, with D possibly matching TRBD2 (5 bases). The V gene lost 8 bases and the J gene lost 8 bases, with 14 bases spanning the gap. The CDR3 length is 11 residues. CDR1 and CDR2 (germline): SQVTM, ANQGSEA.

This clone was seen once. The chain employs TRBV30 and TRBJ1-1; tentatively, D is TRBD1 (5 bases). Germline V gene lookup returns CDR1 GTSNPN and CDR2 SVGIG (reference sequence). CDR3 length equals 13 residues. Trimming left V 0 bases short and J 3 bases short, with 8 bases between. The chain's CDR3 is CAWSVQEDTEAFF. In nucleotides, the CDR3 is TGTGCCTGGAGTGTACAGGAAGACACTGAAGCTTTCTTT.

The chain is built from TRBV6-1 and TRBJ2-3; 8 positions agree with TRBD1. With 11 bases clipped from V and 1 base from J, the junction kept 8 bases outside the gene matches. CDR1 and CDR2 from the germline V gene are MNHNS and SASEGT. The CDR3 is 14 amino acids. CDR3 nucleotide sequence: TGTGCCTCAGCCCTGGACAGGGGCACAGATACGCAGTATTTT. Protein sequence: CASALDRGTDTQYF.

The V call is TRBV6-5, the J call TRBJ2-3; 8 bases align to TRBD2. CDR1 is MNHEY, CDR2 SVGAGI, per germline. The CDR3 contains 15 residues. V was pared by 6 bases and J by 6 bases, with 11 bases of the junction left unmatched. The CDR3 region has the DNA TGTGCCAGCAGCCGCGCTAGCGGGCTTGCGGATACGCAGTATTTT. As protein: CASSRASGLADTQYF.

The chain carries TRBV9 and TRBJ2-3; 10 bases fit TRBD2. The CDR3 contains 16 residues. The ends lost 0 bases at V and 2 bases at J; junction bases unmatched: 3. Germline-derived CDR1 and CDR2 are SGDLS and YYNGEE. The CDR3: CASSVVSGGNTDTQYF. DNA for the CDR3: TGTGCCAGCAGCGTAGTTAGCGGGGGGAACACAGATACGCAGTATTTT.

The CDR3 nucleotides are TGTGCCAGCATTGAGGAGACAGTCTGGGGTGAAGCTTTCTTT. Protein: CASIEETVWGEAFF. The chain links TRBV6-6 to TRBJ1-1, with a tentative D call TRBD1 (5 bases). This CDR3 has 14 amino acids. The V gene lost 7 bases and the J gene lost 7 bases, with 19 bases spanning the gap. CDR1 is MNHNY, CDR2 SVGAGI, per germline (reference sequence).

The V gene is TRBV29-1, the J gene TRBJ2-2, with TRBD1 matching over 7 bases. The CDR3 loop spans 15 amino acids. Germline loops: CDR1 SQVTM, CDR2 ANQGSEA. With 7 bases clipped from V and 0 bases from J, the junction kept 8 bases outside the gene matches. DNA for the CDR3: TGCAGCGCTAAGACAGGGACCACGAACACCGGGGAGCTGTTTTTT. Translated, it gives CSAKTGTTNTGELFF.

In this sample, this clone turned up a few times. V usage is TRBV9 and J usage is TRBJ2-7, with TRBD2 identical over 11 bases. This CDR3 has 15 residues. Germline CDR1 is SGDLS and CDR2 is YYNGEE. With V trimmed by 0 bases and J by 5 bases, 4 bases remained unmatched. The CDR3 DNA is TGTGCCAGCAGCGTAGCCCCACTAGCGGGAGACGAGCAGTACTTC. Translating gives CASSVAPLAGDEQYF.

The V gene is TRBV28, the J gene TRBJ1-1; 8 nucleotides agree with TRBD1. The CDR3 length is 13 residues. J lost 6 bases, V lost 4 bases, and 4 bases had no gene match. In germline, CDR1 is MDHEN, CDR2 SYDVKM. DNA of the CDR3: TGTGCCAGCAGTTCGACAGGGGTCCCTGAAGCTTTCTTT. This codes for CASSSTGVPEAFF.